Listed below are T cell receptor beta chains from one sample, sequenced in a study of T cell changes during pregnancy in multiple sclerosis. The table came from immunoSEQ multiplex PCR; TCRdb's copy has only in-frame clones and leaves some out. Counted here are about 53,000 clones, under 95% occurring once; the ten biggest clones make up approximately 2.8%. The material sequenced was CD8+ T cells from peripheral blood mononuclear cells, taken before pregnancy. Every receptor here comes from a female donor with multiple sclerosis, enrolled in a pregnancy study. CDR3s include the opening cysteine and the closing phenylalanine or tryptophan. A D gene is named only where the DNA matches it firmly. Clone size appears in some rows only: once, few, many, or a class for an expanded clone.

CASSPWTANYGYTF TGTGCCAGCAGCCCCTGGACAGCTAACTATGGCTACACCTTC TRBJ1-2 . . TRBV7-2
CATSNEWASGGAADEQFF TGTGCCACCAGTAACGAGTGGGCTAGCGGGGGGGCAGCGGATGAGCAGTTCTTC TRBJ2-1 TRBD2 . TRBV15
CAIRGLMNTEAFF TGTGCCATCAGGGGGCTGATGAACACTGAAGCTTTCTTT TRBJ1-1 . few TRBV10-3
CASSTQGVDTEAFF TGTGCCAGCAGCACGCAGGGGGTGGACACTGAAGCTTTCTTT TRBJ1-1 TRBD1 . TRBV7-2
CASSWGQNAEAFF TGTGCCAGCAGCTGGGGACAGAACGCTGAAGCTTTCTTT TRBJ1-1 TRBD1 . TRBV11-3
CAGAAGSSTDTQYF TGCGCCGGCGCGGCGGGATCTAGCACAGATACGCAGTATTTT TRBJ2-3 . once TRBV10-2
CAIREAGGGRLGTQYF TGTGCCATCAGGGAGGCTGGCGGGGGGCGCCTGGGGACCCAGTACTTC TRBJ2-5 TRBD2 . TRBV10-3
CASSPDGNYGYTF TGTGCCAGCAGCCCCGACGGGAACTATGGCTACACCTTC TRBJ1-2 . . TRBV7-3
CASSQDARDYEQYF TGCGCCAGCAGCCAAGATGCCAGGGACTACGAGCAGTACTTC TRBJ2-7 . . TRBV4-3
CASSPPPGHSYEQYF TGTGCCAGCAGCCCGCCCCCAGGACACTCCTACGAGCAGTACTTC TRBJ2-7 . . TRBV7-6
CASSELLDTQYF TGTGCCAGCAGCGAATTACTAGATACGCAGTATTTT TRBJ2-3 . many TRBV5-6
CASRWGQSNQPQHF TGTGCCAGTAGATGGGGACAAAGCAATCAGCCCCAGCATTTT TRBJ1-5 . . TRBV19
CASSSVVAGDTDTQYF TGTGCCAGCAGCTCCGTCGTTGCGGGGGACACAGATACGCAGTATTTT TRBJ2-3 TRBD2 . TRBV7-9
CSAFEAGEQYF TGCAGTGCCTTTGAGGCCGGCGAGCAGTACTTC TRBJ2-7 . . TRBV20-1